The source of this T cell receptor beta chain is a study of cytomegalovirus exposure and HLA in healthy donors. The germline CDR1 and CDR2 sequences are SQVTM and ANQGSEA. V lost 6 bases and J lost 6; bases outside the gene matches: 8. The CDR3 runs 13 residues. PCR involved 60 Vbeta and 13 Jbeta primers. Sequenced by immunoSEQ multiplex PCR; TCRdb stores in-frame clones only, minus some. The table shows around 170,000 clones, with roughly 70% occurring only once. Sequenced input: PBMCs. This TCR came from a girl aged 5-17 years in good health and CMV-seronegative. The rearrangement uses TRBV29-1 and TRBJ1-1; 9 positions agree with TRBD1. The CDR3 DNA follows: TGCAGCGTGCACCGGGACAGGGATGCTGAAGCTTTCTTT. It yields the protein CSVHRDRDAEAFF.